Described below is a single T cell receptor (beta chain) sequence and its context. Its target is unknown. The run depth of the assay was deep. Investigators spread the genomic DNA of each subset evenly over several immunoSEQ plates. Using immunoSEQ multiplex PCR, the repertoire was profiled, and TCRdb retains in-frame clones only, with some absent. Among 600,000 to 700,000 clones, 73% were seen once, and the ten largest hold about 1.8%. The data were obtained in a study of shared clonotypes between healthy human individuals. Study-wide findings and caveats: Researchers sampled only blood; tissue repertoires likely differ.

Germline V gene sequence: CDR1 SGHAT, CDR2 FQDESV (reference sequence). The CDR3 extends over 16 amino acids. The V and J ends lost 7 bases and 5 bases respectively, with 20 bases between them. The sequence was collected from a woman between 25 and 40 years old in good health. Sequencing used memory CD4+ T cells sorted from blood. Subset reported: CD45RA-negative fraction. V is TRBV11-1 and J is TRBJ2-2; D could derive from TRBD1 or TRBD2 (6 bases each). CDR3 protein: CASTGGRGGTTGELFF. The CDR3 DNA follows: TGTGCCAGCACCGGGGGTCGAGGCGGGACAACCGGGGAGCTGTTTTTT.